This T cell receptor beta chain was recovered during a study of blood T cell repertoires in COVID-19. Those who participated ranged in age from 18 to 89 years and resided in 24 US areas. Method: immunoSEQ multiplex PCR; TCRdb's copy keeps in-frame clones and lacks some. The sample includes approximately 180,000 clones, roughly 77% of them seen just once. The CDR3 has 15 amino acids. V lost 6 bases, J lost 4 bases, and 7 bases stayed unmatched. Germline V gives CDR1 MNHEY, CDR2 SVGAGI. V gene TRBV6-5 combines with J gene TRBJ2-3; 10 bases fit TRBD2. The material sequenced was PBMCs or T cells enriched from blood (not recorded which). The receptor was isolated from a woman aged 45-65 years with acute COVID-19. DNA for the CDR3: TGTGCCAGCAGGCCCGCTAGCGGGGGATCAGATACGCAGTATTTT. The encoded protein is CASRPASGGSDTQYF.